Included here is one T cell receptor (beta chain) sequence, with context. Its matching antigen is unknown. The CDR3 consists of 15 residues. Germline values: CDR1 MNHEY, CDR2 SMNVEV (reference sequence). Trimming stripped 4 bases from V and 7 bases from J, with 14 bases between. The data are from a study of beta chain features in type 1 diabetes. Study as a whole: In all, approximately 110 million sorted cells from all samples were analyzed.

Reverse transcription of all isolated RNA meant that expressed TCRB transcripts were sequenced. Sequencing was performed with immunoSEQ multiplex PCR; in TCRdb, only in-frame clones are kept and a portion is missing. The table records hundreds of thousands of clones, over 12% of them present only once. Study observations and caveats: Across patients, naive, central memory and Treg TCRB repertoires exhibited apparently greater similarity than was observed across healthy donors. Moderate but significant shortening of TCRB CDR3s was recorded in all four CD4+ subsets from Type 1 diabetes patients.

This clonotype was obtained from a man between 18 and 29 years old with type 1 diabetes. V usage is TRBV27 and J usage is TRBJ1-6, with D tentatively TRBD1 (6 bases). Material for sequencing was naive CD4+ T cells from blood. DNA for the CDR3: TGTGCCAGCAGTTCCCAGGGGAGTGGGAATTCACCCCTCCACTTT. Amino acid sequence: CASSSQGSGNSPLHF.